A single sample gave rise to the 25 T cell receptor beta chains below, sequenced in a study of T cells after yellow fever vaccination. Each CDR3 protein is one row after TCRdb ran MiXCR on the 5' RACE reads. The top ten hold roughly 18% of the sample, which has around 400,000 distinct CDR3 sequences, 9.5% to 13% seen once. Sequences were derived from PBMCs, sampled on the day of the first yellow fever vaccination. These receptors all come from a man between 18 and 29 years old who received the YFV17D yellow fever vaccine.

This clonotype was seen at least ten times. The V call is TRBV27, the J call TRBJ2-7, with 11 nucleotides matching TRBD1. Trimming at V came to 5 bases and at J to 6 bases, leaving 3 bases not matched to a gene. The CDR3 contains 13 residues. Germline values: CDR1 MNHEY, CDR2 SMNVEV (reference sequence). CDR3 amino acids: CASSPGTGGEQYV. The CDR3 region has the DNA TGTGCCAGCAGTCCCGGGACAGGGGGCGAGCAGTACGTC.

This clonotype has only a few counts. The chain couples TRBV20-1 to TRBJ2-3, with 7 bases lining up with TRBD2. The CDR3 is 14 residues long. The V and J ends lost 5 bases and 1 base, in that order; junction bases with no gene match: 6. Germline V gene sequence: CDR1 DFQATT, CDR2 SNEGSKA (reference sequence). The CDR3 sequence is CSAVSGDGTDTQYF. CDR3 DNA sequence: TGCAGTGCTGTCAGCGGGGATGGCACAGATACGCAGTATTTT.

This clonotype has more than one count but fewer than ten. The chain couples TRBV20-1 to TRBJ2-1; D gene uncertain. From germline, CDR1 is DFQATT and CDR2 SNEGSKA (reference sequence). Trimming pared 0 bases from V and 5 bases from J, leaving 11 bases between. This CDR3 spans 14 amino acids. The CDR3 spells CSARDPVFNNEQFF. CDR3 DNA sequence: TGCAGTGCTAGAGATCCGGTCTTTAACAATGAGCAGTTCTTC.

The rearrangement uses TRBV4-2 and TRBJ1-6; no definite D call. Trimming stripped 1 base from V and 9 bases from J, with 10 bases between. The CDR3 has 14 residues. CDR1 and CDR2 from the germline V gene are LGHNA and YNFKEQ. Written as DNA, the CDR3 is TGTGCCAGCAGCCAAGGGGCAGGACTTTCACCCCTCCACTTT. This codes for CASSQGAGLSPLHF.

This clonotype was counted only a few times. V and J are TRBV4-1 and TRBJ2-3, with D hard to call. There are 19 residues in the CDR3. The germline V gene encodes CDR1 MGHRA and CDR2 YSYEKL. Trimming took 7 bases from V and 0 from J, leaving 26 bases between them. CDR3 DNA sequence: TGCGCCAGCACCCCCGGGTTCCTAGGCCTCCGAGTGAGCACAGATACGCAGTATTTT. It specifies CASTPGFLGLRVSTDTQYF.

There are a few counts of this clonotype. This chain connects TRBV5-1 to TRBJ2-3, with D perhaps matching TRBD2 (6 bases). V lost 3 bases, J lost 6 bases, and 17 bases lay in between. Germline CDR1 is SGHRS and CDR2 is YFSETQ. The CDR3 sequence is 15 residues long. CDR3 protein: CASSSLGGPLDTQYF. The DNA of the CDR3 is TGCGCCAGCAGCTCGTTGGGGGGTCCTCTTGATACGCAGTATTTT.

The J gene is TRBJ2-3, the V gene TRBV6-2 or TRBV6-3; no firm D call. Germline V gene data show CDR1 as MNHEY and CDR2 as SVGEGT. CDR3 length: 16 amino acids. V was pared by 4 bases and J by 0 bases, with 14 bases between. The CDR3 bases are TGTGCCAGCAGTTTGGTCGGAGCCACTAGCACAGATACGCAGTATTTT. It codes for CASSLVGATSTDTQYF.

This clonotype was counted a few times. This CDR3 is CASGNGPSTGELFF. The CDR3 DNA is TGTGCCAGCGGTAATGGCCCGTCGACCGGGGAGCTGTTTTTT. The chain uses TRBV6-2 or TRBV6-3 and TRBJ2-2; D is unresolved. CDR3 length: 14 amino acids. Trimming removed 8 bases at V and 5 bases at J, with 15 bases between. The germline CDR1 and CDR2 sequences are MNHEY and SVGEGT.

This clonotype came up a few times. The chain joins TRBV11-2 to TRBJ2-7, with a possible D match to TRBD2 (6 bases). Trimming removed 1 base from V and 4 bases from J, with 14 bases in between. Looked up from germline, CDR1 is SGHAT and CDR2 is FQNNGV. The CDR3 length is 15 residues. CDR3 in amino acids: CASSLVALRGYEQYF. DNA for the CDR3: TGTGCCAGCAGCTTAGTAGCTCTCCGGGGGTACGAGCAGTACTTC. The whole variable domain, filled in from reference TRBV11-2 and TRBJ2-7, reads EAGVAQSPRYKIIEKRQSVAFWCNPISGHATLYWYQQILGQGPKLLIQFQNNGVVDDSQLPKDRFSAERLKGVDSTLKIQPAKLEDSAVYLCASSLVALRGYEQYFGPGTRLTVT.

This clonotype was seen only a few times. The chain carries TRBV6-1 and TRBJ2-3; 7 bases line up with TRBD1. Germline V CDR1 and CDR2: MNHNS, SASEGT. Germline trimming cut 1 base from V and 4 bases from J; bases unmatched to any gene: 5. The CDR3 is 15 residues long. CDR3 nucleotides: TGTGCCAGCAGTGAAGAGGGACAGTCGGCAGATACGCAGTATTTT. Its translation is CASSEEGQSADTQYF.

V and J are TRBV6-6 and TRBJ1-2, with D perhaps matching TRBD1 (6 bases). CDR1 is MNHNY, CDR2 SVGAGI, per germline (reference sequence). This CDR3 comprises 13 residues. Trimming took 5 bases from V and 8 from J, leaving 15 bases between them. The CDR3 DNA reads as TGTGCCAGCAGTCCCGGGGGGGCCCGCGGCTACACCTTC. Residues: CASSPGGARGYTF.

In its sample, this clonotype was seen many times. For the CDR3, the DNA is TGTGCCAGCAGTTTAAGGTCAGATACGCAGTATTTT. Its translation is CASSLRSDTQYF. The rearrangement uses TRBV12-3 or TRBV12-4 and TRBJ2-3, with unresolved D. CDR3 length: 12 amino acids. Between the trimmed V and J ends, which lost 2 bases and 4 bases, there was a span of 4 bases.

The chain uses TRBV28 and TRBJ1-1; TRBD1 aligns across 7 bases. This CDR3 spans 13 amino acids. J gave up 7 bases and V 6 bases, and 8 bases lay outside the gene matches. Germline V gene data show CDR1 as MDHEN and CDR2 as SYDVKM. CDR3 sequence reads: CASSWGQPREAFF. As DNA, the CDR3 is TGTGCCAGCAGCTGGGGACAGCCTCGTGAAGCTTTCTTT.

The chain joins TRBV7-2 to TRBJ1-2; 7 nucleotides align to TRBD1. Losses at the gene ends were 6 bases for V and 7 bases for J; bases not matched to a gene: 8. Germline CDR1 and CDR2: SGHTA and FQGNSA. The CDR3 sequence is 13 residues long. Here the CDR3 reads CASRLDRASGYTF. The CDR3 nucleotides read TGTGCCAGCAGACTAGACAGGGCCTCTGGCTACACCTTC.

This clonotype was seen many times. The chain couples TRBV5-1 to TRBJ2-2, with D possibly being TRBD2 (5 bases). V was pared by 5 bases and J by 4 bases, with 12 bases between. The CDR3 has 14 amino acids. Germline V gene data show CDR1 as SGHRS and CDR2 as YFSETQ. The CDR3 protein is CASRREMVTGELFF. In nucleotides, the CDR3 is TGCGCCAGCAGGAGGGAGATGGTCACCGGGGAGCTGTTTTTT.

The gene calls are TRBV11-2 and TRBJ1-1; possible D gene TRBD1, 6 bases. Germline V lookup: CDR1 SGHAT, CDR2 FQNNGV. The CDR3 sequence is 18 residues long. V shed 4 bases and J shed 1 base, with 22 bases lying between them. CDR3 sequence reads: CASSWEQGREMGNTEAFF. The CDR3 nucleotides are TGTGCCAGCAGCTGGGAACAGGGCCGCGAGATGGGGAACACTGAAGCTTTCTTT.

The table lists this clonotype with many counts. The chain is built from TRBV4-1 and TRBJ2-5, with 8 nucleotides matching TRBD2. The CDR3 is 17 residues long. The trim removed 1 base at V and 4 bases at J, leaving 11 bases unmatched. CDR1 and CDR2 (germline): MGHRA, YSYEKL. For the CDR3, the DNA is TGCGCCAGCAGCCAAGGGCTAGCGGGTCCCGGGGGAGAGACCCAGTACTTC. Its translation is CASSQGLAGPGGETQYF.

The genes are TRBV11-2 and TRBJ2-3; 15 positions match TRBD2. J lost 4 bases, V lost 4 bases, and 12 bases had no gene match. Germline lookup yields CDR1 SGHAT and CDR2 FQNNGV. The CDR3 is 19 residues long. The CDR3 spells CASSSMGLAGGPGADTQYF. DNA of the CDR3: TGTGCCAGCAGCTCAATGGGACTAGCGGGGGGACCTGGCGCAGATACGCAGTATTTT.

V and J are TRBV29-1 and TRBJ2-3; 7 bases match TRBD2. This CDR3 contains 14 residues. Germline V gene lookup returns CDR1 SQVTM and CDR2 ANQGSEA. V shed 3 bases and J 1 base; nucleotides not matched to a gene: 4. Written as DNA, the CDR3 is TGCAGCGTTGACCCGGGACTACGCACAGATACGCAGTATTTT. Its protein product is CSVDPGLRTDTQYF.

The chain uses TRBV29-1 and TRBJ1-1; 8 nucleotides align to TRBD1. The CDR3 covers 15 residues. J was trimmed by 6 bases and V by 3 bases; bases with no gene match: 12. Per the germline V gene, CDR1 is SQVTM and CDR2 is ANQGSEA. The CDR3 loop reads CSVDGQGEQVAEAFF. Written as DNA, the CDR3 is TGCAGCGTTGACGGACAGGGAGAACAAGTTGCTGAAGCTTTCTTT.

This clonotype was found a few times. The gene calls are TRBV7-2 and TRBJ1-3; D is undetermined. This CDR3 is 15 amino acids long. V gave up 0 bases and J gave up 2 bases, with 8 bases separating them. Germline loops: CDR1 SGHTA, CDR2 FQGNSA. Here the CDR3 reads CASSLAPLTGNTIYF. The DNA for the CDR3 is TGTGCCAGCAGCTTAGCGCCACTGACTGGAAACACCATATATTTT.

CDR3 in amino acids: CASSRKDRGPKAFF. For the CDR3, the DNA is TGTGCCAGCAGCCGCAAAGACAGGGGGCCGAAGGCTTTCTTT. This chain links TRBV6-1 with TRBJ1-1; 10 positions agree with TRBD1. V trimming: 6 bases; J trimming: 11 bases; junction bases outside the gene matches: 12. This CDR3 contains 14 residues. In germline, CDR1 is MNHNS, CDR2 SASEGT.

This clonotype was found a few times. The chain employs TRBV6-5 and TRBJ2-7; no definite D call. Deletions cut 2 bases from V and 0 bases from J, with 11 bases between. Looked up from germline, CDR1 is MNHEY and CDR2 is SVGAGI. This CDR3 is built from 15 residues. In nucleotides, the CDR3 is TGTGCCAGCAGTTACACCCGGAGCAGCTCCTACGAGCAGTACGTC. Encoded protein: CASSYTRSSSYEQYV.

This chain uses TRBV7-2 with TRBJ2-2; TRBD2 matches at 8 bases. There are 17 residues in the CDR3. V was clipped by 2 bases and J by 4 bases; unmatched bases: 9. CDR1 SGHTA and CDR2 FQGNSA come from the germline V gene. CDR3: CASSLRFGGVRTGELFF. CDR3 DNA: TGTGCCAGCAGCTTACGGTTCGGGGGGGTTCGCACCGGGGAGCTGTTTTTT.

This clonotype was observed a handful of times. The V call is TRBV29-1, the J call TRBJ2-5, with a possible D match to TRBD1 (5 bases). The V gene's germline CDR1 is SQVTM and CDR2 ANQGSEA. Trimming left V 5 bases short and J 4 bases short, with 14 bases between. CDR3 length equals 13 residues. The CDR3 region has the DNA TGCAGCGTTCCCAGGGAAGTTGGAGAGACCCAGTACTTC. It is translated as CSVPREVGETQYF.